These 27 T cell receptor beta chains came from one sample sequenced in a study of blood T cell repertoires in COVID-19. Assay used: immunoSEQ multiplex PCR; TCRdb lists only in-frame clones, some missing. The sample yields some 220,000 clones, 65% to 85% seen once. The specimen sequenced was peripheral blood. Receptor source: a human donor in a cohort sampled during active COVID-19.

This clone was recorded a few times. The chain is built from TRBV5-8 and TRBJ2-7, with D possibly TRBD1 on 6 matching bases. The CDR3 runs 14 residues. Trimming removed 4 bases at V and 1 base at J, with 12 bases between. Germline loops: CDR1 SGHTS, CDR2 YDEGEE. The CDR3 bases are TGTGCCAGCAGCCTAAACGGACAGTCCTACGAGCAGTACTTC. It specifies CASSLNGQSYEQYF.

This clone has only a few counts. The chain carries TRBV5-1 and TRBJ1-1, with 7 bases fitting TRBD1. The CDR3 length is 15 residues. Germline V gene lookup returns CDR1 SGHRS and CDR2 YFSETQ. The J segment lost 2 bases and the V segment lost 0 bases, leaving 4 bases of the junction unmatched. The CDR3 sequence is CASSLGDSLNTEAFF. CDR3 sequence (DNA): TGCGCCAGCAGCTTGGGGGACAGCCTTAACACTGAAGCTTTCTTT.

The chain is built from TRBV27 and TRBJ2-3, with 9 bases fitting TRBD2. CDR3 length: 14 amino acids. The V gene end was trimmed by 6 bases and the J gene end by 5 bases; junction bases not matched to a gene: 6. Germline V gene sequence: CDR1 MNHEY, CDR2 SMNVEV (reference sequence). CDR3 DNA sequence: TGTGCCAGCAGCGCGGGGGGGATTCGAGATACGCAGTATTTT. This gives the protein CASSAGGIRDTQYF.

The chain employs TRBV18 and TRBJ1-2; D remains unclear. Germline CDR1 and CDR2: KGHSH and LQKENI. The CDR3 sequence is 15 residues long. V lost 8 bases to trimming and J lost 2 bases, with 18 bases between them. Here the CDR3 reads CASQDAGLSNYGYTF. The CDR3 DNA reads TGTGCCAGCCAGGACGCGGGGTTAAGCAACTATGGCTACACCTTC.

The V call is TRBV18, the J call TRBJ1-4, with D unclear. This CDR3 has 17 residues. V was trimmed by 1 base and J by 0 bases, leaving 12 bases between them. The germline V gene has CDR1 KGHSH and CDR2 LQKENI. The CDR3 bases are TGTGCCAGCTCACCACTGGCAGGTTCTGCAACTAATGAAAAACTGTTTTTT. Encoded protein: CASSPLAGSATNEKLFF.

The CDR3 nucleotides are TGCGCCAGCAGTTCGGAGGGCTATCAGCCCCAGCATTTT. Translation gives CASSSEGYQPQHF. This sequence joins TRBV10-1 and TRBJ1-5; D uncertain. V was clipped by 5 bases and J by 5 bases, with 10 bases between them. The germline V gene encodes CDR1 WNHNN and CDR2 SYGVQD (reference sequence). The CDR3 runs to 13 residues.

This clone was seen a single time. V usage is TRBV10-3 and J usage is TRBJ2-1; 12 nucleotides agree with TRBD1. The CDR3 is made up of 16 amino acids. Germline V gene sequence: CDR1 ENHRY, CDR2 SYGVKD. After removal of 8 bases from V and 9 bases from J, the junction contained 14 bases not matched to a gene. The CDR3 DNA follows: TGTGCCATCGGACCGGGACAGGGGGCGATTACCCCTGAGCAGTTCTTC. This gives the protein CAIGPGQGAITPEQFF.

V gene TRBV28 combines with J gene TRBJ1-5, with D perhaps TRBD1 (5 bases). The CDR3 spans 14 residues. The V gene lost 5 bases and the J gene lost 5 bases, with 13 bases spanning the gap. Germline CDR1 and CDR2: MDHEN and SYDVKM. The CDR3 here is CASSPQLGDQPQHF. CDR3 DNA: TGTGCCAGCAGTCCCCAGTTAGGGGATCAGCCCCAGCATTTT.

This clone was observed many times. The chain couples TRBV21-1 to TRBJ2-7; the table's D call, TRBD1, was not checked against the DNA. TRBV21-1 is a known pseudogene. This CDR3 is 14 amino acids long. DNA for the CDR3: TGTGCCAGCCCCTTGAGGGACAGAGCGTACGAGCAGTACTTC. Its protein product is CASPLRDRAYEQYF.

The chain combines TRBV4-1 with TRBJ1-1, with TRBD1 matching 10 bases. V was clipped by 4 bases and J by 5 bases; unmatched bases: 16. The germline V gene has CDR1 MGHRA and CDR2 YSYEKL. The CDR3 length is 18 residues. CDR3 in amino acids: CASSRMGLTGGAGTEAFF. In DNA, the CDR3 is TGCGCCAGCAGCCGAATGGGCTTGACAGGGGGCGCGGGGACTGAAGCTTTCTTT.

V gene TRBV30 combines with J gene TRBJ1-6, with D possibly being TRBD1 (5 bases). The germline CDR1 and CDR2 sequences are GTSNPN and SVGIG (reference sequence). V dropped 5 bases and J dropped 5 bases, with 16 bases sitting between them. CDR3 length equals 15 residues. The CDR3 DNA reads TGTGCCTGGGTCGGCGGGACGGACAATAATTCACCCCTCCACTTT. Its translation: CAWVGGTDNNSPLHF. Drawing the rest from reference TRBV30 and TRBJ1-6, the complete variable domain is SQTIHQWPATLVQPVGSPLSLECTVEGTSNPNLYWYRQAAGRGLQLLFYSVGIGQISSEVPQNLSASRPQDRQFILSSKKLLLSDSGFYLCAWVGGTDNNSPLHFGNGTRLTVT.

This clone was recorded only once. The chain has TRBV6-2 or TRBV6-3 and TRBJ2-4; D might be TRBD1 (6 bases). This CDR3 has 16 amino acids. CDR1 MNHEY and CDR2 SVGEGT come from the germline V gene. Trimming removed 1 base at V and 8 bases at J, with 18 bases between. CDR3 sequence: CASSYYRGRGVHIQYF. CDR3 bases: TGTGCCAGCAGTTACTACCGGGGCAGGGGAGTGCACATTCAGTACTTC.

The chain's CDR3 is CASVRDSNYGYTF. The CDR3 nucleotides are TGTGCCAGCGTCCGGGACAGTAACTATGGCTACACCTTC. This chain uses TRBV2 with TRBJ1-2; the match to TRBD1 covers 7 bases. Germline CDR1 SNHLY, CDR2 FYNNEI. This CDR3 region has 13 residues. Losses at the gene ends were 8 bases for V and 1 base for J; bases not matched to a gene: 4. Looking up the rest from reference TRBV2 and TRBJ1-2 gives the full variable domain: EPEVTQTPSHQVTQMGQEVILRCVPISNHLYFYWYRQILGQKVEFLVSFYNNEISEKSEIFDDQFSVERPDGSNFTLKIRSTKLEDSAMYFCASVRDSNYGYTFGSGTRLTVV.

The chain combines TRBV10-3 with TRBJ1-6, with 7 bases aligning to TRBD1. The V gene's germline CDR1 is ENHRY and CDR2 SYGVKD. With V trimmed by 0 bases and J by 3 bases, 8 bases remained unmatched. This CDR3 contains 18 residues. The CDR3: CAISESSPTGVYNSPLHF. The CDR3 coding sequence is TGTGCCATCAGTGAGTCTTCCCCAACAGGGGTCTATAATTCACCCCTCCACTTT.

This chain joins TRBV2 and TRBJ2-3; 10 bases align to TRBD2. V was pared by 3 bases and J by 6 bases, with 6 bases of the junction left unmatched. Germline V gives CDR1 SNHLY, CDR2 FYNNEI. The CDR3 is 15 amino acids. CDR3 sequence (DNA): TGTGCCAGCAGTGAGAGCGGGGGGGCCGGGGATACGCAGTATTTT. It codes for CASSESGGAGDTQYF.

CDR3: CASSIAGDGELFF. CDR3 bases: TGTGCCAGTAGTATAGCAGGGGACGGGGAGCTGTTTTTT. The gene calls are TRBV19 and TRBJ2-2; D might be TRBD1 (6 bases). This CDR3 has 13 residues. Per the germline V gene, CDR1 is LNHDA and CDR2 is SQIVND (reference sequence). V lost 1 base, J lost 7 bases, and 7 bases lay in between.

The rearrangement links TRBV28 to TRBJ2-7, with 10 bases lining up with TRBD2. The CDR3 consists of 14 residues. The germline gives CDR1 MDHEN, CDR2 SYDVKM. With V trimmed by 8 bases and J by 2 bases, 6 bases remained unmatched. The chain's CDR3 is CASVLAGPTYEQYF. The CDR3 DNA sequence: TGTGCCAGCGTACTAGCGGGACCCACCTACGAGCAGTACTTC.

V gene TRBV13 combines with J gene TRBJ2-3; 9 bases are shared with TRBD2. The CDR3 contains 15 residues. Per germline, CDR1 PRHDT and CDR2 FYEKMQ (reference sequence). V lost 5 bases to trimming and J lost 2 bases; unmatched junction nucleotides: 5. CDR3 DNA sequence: TGTGCCAGCAGCGAGCGGGGGGCAACCACAGATACGCAGTATTTT. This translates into CASSERGATTDTQYF.

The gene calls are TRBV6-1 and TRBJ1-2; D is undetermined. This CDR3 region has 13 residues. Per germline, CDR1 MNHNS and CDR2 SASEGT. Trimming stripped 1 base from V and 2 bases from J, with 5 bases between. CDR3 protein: CASSEGQNYGYTF. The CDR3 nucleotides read TGTGCCAGCAGTGAAGGGCAGAACTATGGCTACACCTTC.

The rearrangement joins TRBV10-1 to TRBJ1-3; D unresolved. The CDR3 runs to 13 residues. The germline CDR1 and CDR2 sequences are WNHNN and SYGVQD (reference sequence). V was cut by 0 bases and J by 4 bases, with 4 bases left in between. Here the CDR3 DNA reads TGCGCCAGCAGTGAGTCTGGCGGAAACACCATATATTTT. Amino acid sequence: CASSESGGNTIYF.

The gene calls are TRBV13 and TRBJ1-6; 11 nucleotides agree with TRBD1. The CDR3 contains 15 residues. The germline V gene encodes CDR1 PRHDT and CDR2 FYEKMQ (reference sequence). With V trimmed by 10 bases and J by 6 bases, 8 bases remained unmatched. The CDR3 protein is CATPDRGRINSPLHF. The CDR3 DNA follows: TGTGCCACCCCGGACAGGGGGCGAATTAATTCACCCCTCCACTTT.

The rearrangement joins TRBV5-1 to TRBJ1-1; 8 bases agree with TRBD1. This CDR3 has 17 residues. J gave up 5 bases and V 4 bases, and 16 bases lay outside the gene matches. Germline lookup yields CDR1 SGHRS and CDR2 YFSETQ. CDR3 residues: CASSRPSLTGDNTEAFF. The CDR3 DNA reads TGCGCCAGCAGCCGCCCGTCCCTGACAGGGGACAATACTGAAGCTTTCTTT.

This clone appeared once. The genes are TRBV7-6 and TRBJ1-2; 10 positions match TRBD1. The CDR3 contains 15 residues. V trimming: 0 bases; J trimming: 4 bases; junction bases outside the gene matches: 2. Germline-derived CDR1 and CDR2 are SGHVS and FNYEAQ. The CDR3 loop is CASSLAGQGSYGYTF. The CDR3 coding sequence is TGTGCCAGCAGCTTAGCGGGACAGGGGAGCTATGGCTACACCTTC.

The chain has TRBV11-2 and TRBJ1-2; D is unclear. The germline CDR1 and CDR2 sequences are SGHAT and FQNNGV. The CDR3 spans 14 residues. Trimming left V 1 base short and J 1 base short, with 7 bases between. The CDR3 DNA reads TGTGCCAGCAGCTTAGGGAGCCTTAACTATGGCTACACCTTC. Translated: CASSLGSLNYGYTF.

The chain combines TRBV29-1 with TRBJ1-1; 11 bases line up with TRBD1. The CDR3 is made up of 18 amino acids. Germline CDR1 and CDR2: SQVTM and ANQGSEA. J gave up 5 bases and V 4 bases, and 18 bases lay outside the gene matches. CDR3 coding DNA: TGCAGCGTTGTCCCCAGCCGAGGACAGGGGGCGCCGAGGACTGAAGCTTTCTTT. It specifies CSVVPSRGQGAPRTEAFF.

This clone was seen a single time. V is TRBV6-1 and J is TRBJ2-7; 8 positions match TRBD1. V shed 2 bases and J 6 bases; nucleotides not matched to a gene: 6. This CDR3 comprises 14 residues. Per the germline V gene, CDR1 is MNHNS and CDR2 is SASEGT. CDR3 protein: CASSERDRGFEQYF. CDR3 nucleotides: TGTGCCAGCAGTGAAAGAGACAGGGGTTTCGAGCAGTACTTC.

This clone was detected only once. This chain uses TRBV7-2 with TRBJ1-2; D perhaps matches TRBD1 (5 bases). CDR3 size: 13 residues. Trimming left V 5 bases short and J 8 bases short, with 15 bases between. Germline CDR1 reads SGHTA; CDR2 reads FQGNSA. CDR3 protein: CASSPQGYVGYTF. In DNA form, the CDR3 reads TGTGCCAGCAGCCCCCAGGGCTACGTGGGCTACACCTTC.